Sequencing of this TCR beta chain was carried out in a study of blood T cell repertoires in COVID-19. Overall study context: Whether acute or convalescent, the COVID-19 samples came from the United States, Italy and Spain. Sources were T cells, B-cell-depleted T cells, or PBMCs; the material itself was cDNA or gDNA.

From germline, CDR1 is MNHEY and CDR2 SVGAGI. V lost 6 bases and J 5 bases, leaving 10 bases between the germline ends. This CDR3 region has 12 residues. Under the authors' procedure: Amplifying reference gene primers gave estimates of nucleated cell counts. TCRdb keeps only in-frame clones here, not all; method: immunoSEQ multiplex PCR. V, J and clone size were drawn from that table, and D and trimming were deduced from the DNA. Of 200,000 to 250,000 clones in the sample, about 85% were seen once. The participants were between roughly 18 and 90 years old and came from some 23 US areas. The sequence came from a woman under 40 with acute COVID-19. V and J are TRBV6-5 and TRBJ1-2; weak D call: TRBD1 (5 bases). The specimen was PBMCs or T cells enriched from blood (not recorded which). CDR3 region: CASRADSYGYTF. CDR3 coding DNA: TGTGCCAGCAGGGCCGACAGTTATGGCTACACCTTC.